This T cell receptor (beta chain) was identified during a study of T-cell memory formation after mild COVID-19. Study details: TCR clusters were mostly donor specific. Study results and limitations: CD4/CD8 balance held among clones contracting day 15 to 85, and later expanders leaned CD4+. Largely, contracting CD4+ clones fell within CM and EM, and contracting CD8+ clones within EMRA.

This clonotype was detected a few times. Its antigen is unidentified. TCRdb independently ran MiXCR on the 5' RACE reads; one entry per CDR3 protein. The data hold 470,000 or so distinct CDR3 sequences, with 18% observed a single time. The V end was cut by 0 bases, the J end by 2 bases, with 4 bases between. The germline V gene has CDR1 SGDLS and CDR2 YYNGEE. The CDR3 is 13 amino acids. This chain joins TRBV9 and TRBJ2-3; D uncertain. The origin of this receptor is an adult woman who had mild COVID-19 (a few samples of this study predate the infection). Cell type and time point are not known. Sequenced input: PBMCs or a T cell subset sorted from them (not recorded which). For the CDR3, the DNA is TGTGCCAGCAGCGTAGAGCCCACAGATACGCAGTATTTT. Translated, it gives CASSVEPTDTQYF.